This TCR beta chain is drawn from a study of control samples from healthy donors and cancer patients. Generated by immunoSEQ multiplex PCR, the TCRdb table keeps only in-frame clones and is missing some. The repertoire holds roughly 68,000 clones, 65% to 85% seen once, with approximately 14% in the top ten. Trimming cost V 6 bases and J 4 bases; bases outside gene matches: 5. CDR1 and CDR2 (germline): MNHEY, SVGAGI. This CDR3 spans 13 amino acids. This receptor was obtained from a man between 60 and 70 years old in good health. Sequenced: blood. This chain uses TRBV6-5 with TRBJ1-1; TRBD1 matches at 7 bases. The CDR3 bases are TGTGCCAGCAGGGTCGCAGGGGGCACTGAAGCTTTCTTT. It specifies CASRVAGGTEAFF.